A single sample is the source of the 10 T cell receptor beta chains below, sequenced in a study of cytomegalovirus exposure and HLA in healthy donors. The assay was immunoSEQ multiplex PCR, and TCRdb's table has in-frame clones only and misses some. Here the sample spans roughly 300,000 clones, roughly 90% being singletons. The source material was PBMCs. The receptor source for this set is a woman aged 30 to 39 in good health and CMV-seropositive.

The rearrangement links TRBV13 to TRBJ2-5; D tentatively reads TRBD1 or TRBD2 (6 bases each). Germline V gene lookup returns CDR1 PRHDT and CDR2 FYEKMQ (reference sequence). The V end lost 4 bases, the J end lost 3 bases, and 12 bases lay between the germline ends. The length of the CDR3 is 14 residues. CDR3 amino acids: CASSSRGTKETQYF. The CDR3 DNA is TGTGCCAGCAGCTCCCGCGGGACAAAAGAGACCCAGTACTTC.

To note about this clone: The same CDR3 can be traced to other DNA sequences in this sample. As DNA, the CDR3 is TGTGCCAGCAGCTTAATATACGAGCAGTACTTC. Its protein product is CASSLIYEQYF. This chain uses TRBV7-2 with TRBJ2-7; D not certain. The V end was cut by 2 bases, the J end by 4 bases, with 3 bases between. The CDR3 has 11 residues. From germline, CDR1 is SGHTA and CDR2 FQGNSA.

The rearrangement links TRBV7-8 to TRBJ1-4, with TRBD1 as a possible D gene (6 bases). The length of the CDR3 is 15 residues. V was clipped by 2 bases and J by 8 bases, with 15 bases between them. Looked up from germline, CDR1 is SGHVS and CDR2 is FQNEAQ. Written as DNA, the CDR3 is TGTGCCAGCAGCTTACTAGACAGGCCGAGCGAAAAACTGTTTTTT. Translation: CASSLLDRPSEKLFF.

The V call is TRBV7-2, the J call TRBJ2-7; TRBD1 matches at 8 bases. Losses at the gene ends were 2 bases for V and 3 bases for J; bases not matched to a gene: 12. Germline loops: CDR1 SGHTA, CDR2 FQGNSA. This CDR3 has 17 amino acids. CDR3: CASSLSSRDRRGYEQYF. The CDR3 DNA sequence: TGTGCCAGCAGCTTATCATCCCGGGACAGGAGGGGCTACGAGCAGTACTTC.

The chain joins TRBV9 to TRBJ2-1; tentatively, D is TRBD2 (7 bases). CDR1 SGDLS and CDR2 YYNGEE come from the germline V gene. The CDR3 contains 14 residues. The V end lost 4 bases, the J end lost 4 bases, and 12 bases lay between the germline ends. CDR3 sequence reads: CASSLGGQYNEQFF. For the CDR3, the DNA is TGTGCCAGCAGCCTCGGGGGGCAATACAATGAGCAGTTCTTC.

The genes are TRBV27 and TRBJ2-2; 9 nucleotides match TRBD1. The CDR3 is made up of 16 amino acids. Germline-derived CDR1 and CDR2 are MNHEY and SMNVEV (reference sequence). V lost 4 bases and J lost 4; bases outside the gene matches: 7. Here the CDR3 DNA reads TGTGCCAGCAGTTGGGGGACAGGGCGGTTCACCGGGGAGCTGTTTTTT. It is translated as CASSWGTGRFTGELFF.

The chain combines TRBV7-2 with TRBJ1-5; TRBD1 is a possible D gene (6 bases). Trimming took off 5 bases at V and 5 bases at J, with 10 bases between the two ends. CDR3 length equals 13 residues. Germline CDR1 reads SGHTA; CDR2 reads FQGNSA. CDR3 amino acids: CASSTQGYQPQHF. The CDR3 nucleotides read TGTGCCAGCAGCACACAGGGATATCAGCCCCAGCATTTT.

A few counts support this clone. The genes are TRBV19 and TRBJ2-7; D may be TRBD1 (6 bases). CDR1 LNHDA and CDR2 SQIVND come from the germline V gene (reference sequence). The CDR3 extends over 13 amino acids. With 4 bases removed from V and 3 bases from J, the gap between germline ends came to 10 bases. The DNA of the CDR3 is TGTGCCAGTAGTAAACAGGGCAGCTACGAGCAGTACTTC. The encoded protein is CASSKQGSYEQYF. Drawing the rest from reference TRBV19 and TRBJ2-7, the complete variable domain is DGGITQSPKYLFRKEGQNVTLSCEQNLNHDAMYWYRQDPGQGLRLIYYSQIVNDFQKGDIAEGYSVSREKKESFPLTVTSAQKNPTAFYLCASSKQGSYEQYFGPGTRLTVT.

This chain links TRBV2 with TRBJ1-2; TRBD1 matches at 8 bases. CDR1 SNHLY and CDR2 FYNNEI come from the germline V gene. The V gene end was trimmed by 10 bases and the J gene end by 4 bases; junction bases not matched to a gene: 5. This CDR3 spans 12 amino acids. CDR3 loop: CANPDRAYGYTF. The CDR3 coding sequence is TGTGCCAATCCGGACAGGGCCTATGGCTACACCTTC.

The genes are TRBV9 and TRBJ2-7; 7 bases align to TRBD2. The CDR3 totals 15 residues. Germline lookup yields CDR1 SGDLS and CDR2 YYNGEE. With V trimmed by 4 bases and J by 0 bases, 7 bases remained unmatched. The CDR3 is CASSPLASSSYEQYF. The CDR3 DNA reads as TGTGCCAGCAGCCCACTAGCGAGTAGCTCCTACGAGCAGTACTTC. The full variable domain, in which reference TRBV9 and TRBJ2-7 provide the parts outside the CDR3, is DSGVTQTPKHLITATGQRVTLRCSPRSGDLSVYWYQQSLDQGLQFLIQYYNGEERAKGNILERFSAQQFPDLHSELNLSSLELGDSALYFCASSPLASSSYEQYFGPGTRLTVT.